The TCR beta chain described here comes from a study of cytomegalovirus exposure and HLA in healthy donors. Between the trimmed V and J ends, which lost 5 bases and 0 bases, there was a span of 19 bases. The CDR3 runs to 17 residues. Germline-derived CDR1 and CDR2 are LNHDA and SQIVND (reference sequence). The PCR used 60 Vbeta and 13 Jbeta primers. Here immunoSEQ multiplex PCR was the method, and the copy in TCRdb shows in-frame clones only, minus some. Of approximately 190,000 clones listed, approximately 80% are singletons. The V call is TRBV19, the J call TRBJ1-2, with D maybe TRBD1 (6 bases). Sequenced input: PBMCs. This TCR was sampled from a woman aged 30 to 39 in good health and CMV-seropositive. As DNA, the CDR3 is TGTGCCAGTAGTTCCCTTGGAACAGGGACGTCTAACTATGGCTACACCTTC. Translating it yields CASSSLGTGTSNYGYTF.